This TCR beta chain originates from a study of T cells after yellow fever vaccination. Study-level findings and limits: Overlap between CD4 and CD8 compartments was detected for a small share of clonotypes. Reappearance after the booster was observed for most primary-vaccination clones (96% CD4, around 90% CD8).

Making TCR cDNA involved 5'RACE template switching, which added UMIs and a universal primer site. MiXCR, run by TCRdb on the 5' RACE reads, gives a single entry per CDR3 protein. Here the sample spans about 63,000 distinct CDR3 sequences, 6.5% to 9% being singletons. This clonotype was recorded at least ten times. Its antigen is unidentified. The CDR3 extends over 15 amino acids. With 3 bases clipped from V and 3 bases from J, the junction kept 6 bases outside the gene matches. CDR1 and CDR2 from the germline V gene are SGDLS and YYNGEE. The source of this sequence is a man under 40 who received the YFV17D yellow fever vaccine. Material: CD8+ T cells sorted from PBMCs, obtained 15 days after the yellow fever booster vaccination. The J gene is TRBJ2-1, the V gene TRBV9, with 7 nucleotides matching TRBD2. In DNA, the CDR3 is TGTGCCAGCAGCGAATCGGGACTAAACTACAATGAGCAGTTCTTC. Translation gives CASSESGLNYNEQFF.